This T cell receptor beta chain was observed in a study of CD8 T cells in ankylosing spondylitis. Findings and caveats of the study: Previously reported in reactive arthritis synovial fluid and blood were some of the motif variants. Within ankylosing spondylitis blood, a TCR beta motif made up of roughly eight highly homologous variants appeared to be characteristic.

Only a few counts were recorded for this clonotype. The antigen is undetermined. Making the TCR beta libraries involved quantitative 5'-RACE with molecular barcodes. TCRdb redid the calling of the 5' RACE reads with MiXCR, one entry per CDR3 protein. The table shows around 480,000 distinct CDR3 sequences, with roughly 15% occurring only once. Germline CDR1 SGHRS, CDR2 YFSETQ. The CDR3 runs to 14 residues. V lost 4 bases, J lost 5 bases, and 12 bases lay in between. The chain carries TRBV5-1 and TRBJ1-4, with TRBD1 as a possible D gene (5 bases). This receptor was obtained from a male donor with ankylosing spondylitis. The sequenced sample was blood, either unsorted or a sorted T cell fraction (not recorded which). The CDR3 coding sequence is TGCGCCAGCAGCCCGGGACTGGTAAATGAAAAACTGTTTTTT. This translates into CASSPGLVNEKLFF.